One sample yielded the 12 T cell receptor beta chains listed below, sequenced in a study of T-cell reconstitution after alpha-beta-depleted transplantation in children. This sample's TCRbeta library carried unique molecular identifier barcodes. Each CDR3 protein gets one entry after TCRdb re-called the PCR reads with MiXCR. Of about 640,000 distinct CDR3 sequences listed, 10% to 15% are singletons. The starting material was PBMCs, mostly from graft donor cells, obtained 360 days after TCRalphabeta/CD19-depleted stem cell transplant. The receptors here all came from a male patient younger than 18 who had a stem cell transplant for acute myeloid leukemia, so the T cells may come from the graft donor.

The rearrangement uses TRBV6-5 and TRBJ2-1, with D possibly being TRBD1 (7 bases). V gave up 2 bases and J gave up 8 bases, with 16 bases separating them. The CDR3 extends over 15 amino acids. Per the germline V gene, CDR1 is MNHEY and CDR2 is SVGAGI. This chain's CDR3 is CASSYGGGHVDEQFF. The CDR3 DNA reads TGTGCCAGCAGTTACGGAGGGGGCCACGTCGATGAGCAGTTCTTC.

This clonotype was recorded at least ten times. The genes are TRBV12-3 or TRBV12-4 and TRBJ1-5; 12 bases agree with TRBD1. The CDR3 contains 15 residues. With V trimmed by 6 bases and J by 3 bases, 3 bases remained unmatched. As DNA, the CDR3 is TGTGCCAGCAGCGCGGGACAGGGGGCCAATCAGCCCCAGCATTTT. Protein product: CASSAGQGANQPQHF.

This clonotype was seen a few times. This chain links TRBV5-1 with TRBJ1-1; 7 bases line up with TRBD1. Germline V gene sequence: CDR1 SGHRS, CDR2 YFSETQ. J lost 2 bases, V lost 1 base, and 5 bases had no gene match. The CDR3 is made up of 15 amino acids. CDR3 sequence (DNA): TGCGCCAGCAGCTTGCGGCAGGGGGGTAACACTGAAGCTTTCTTT. It specifies CASSLRQGGNTEAFF.

At least ten counts were recorded for this clonotype. This chain connects TRBV3-1 to TRBJ2-5; 8 bases are shared with TRBD2. The length of the CDR3 is 14 residues. The J segment lost 2 bases and the V segment lost 3 bases, leaving 2 bases of the junction unmatched. The germline CDR1 and CDR2 sequences are LGHDT and YNNKEL (reference sequence). As DNA, the CDR3 is TGTGCCAGCAGCCACCCTAGCGGGCAAGAGACCCAGTACTTC. Residues: CASSHPSGQETQYF.

A word on this clonotype: The junction and the germline gene differ at one end; a read error may be behind it. V is TRBV20-1 and J is TRBJ2-7; weak D call: TRBD1 (6 bases). Per the germline V gene, CDR1 is DFQATT and CDR2 is SNEGSKA (reference sequence). CDR3 length: 14 amino acids. CDR3: CCARDIQGSYEQYF. The CDR3 nucleotides are TGCTGTGCTAGAGATATCCAGGGGAGCTACGAGCAGTACTTC.

In this sample, this clonotype turned up a few times. The CDR3 DNA reads as TGTGCCACCAGCAGAGGTTTTGTGGAAGAGCAGTTCTTC. It translates to CATSRGFVEEQFF. J is TRBJ2-1 and V is TRBV15; no clear D. Germline CDR1 reads LNHNV; CDR2 reads YYDKDF (reference sequence). Trimming stripped 1 base from V and 10 bases from J, with 11 bases between. CDR3 size: 13 residues.

The chain uses TRBV7-6 and TRBJ1-5; TRBD1 is a possible D gene (5 bases). Germline V lookup: CDR1 SGHVS, CDR2 FNYEAQ. Trimming took 0 bases from V and 1 from J, leaving 10 bases between them. The CDR3 runs to 16 residues. The CDR3 protein is CASSLAPGTSNQPQHF. The CDR3 region has the DNA TGTGCCAGCAGCTTAGCGCCCGGGACGAGCAATCAGCCCCAGCATTTT.

This clonotype was detected a few times. This chain uses TRBV20-1 with TRBJ2-5; D is ambiguous. The germline V gene encodes CDR1 DFQATT and CDR2 SNEGSKA (reference sequence). CDR3 length: 14 amino acids. Trimming stripped 0 bases from V and 5 bases from J, with 13 bases between. The CDR3 DNA reads TGCAGTGCTAGAGATATAAGTTTCGTGGAGACCCAGTACTTC. It specifies CSARDISFVETQYF.

This clonotype occurred a few times. The CDR3 nucleotides read TGTGCCAGCAGCGTAGACACGAGTGGGGTCGCGGCAGATACGCAGTATTTT. Translated, it gives CASSVDTSGVAADTQYF. V gene TRBV9 combines with J gene TRBJ2-3; D unresolved. CDR1 and CDR2 (germline): SGDLS, YYNGEE. The CDR3 has 17 residues. V lost 0 bases, J lost 4 bases, and 18 bases lay in between.

V and J are TRBV7-8 and TRBJ2-3; possible D gene TRBD2, 7 bases. This CDR3 contains 16 residues. V gave up 3 bases and J gave up 5 bases, with 18 bases separating them. Looked up from germline, CDR1 is SGHVS and CDR2 is FQNEAQ. The CDR3 nucleotides are TGTGCCAGCAGCTTGAGCGGGGACATCCCTCTAGATACGCAGTATTTT. It yields the protein CASSLSGDIPLDTQYF.

This clonotype has a handful of counts. The chain couples TRBV6-1 to TRBJ2-7; a weak D match, TRBD1 (7 bases). The CDR3 runs to 15 residues. From germline, CDR1 is MNHNS and CDR2 SASEGT. V lost 6 bases, J lost 1 base, and 16 bases lay in between. The CDR3 DNA follows: TGTGCCAGCAGGCGGGACAGTCTGGCGTCCTACGAGCAGTACTTC. Encoded protein: CASRRDSLASYEQYF.

This clonotype was seen repeatedly, ten times or more. The chain recombines TRBV18 with TRBJ2-1, with 11 bases lining up with TRBD2. With 2 bases clipped from V and 2 bases from J, the junction kept 5 bases outside the gene matches. The CDR3 has 17 amino acids. Germline CDR1 and CDR2: KGHSH and LQKENI. CDR3 nucleotide sequence: TGTGCCAGCTCACCAACTAGCGGGAGTGTCACCTACAATGAGCAGTTCTTC. It specifies CASSPTSGSVTYNEQFF.